The TCR beta chain described here comes from a study of blood T cell repertoires in COVID-19 (TCRdb year 2020). Context from the whole study: Samples covering the acute and convalescent phases of COVID-19 were provided by collaborators in the United States, Italy and Spain. Samples came from the ongoing ImmuneRACE study (first 160 participants) plus 1,254 subjects from 6 global collaborators. The dataset comprised deeply sampled blood TCRbeta repertoires from subjects exposed to, actively infected with, or recovered from COVID-19. The material from the prospective study consisted of cDNA or gDNA derived from T cells, B-cell-depleted T cells, or PBMCs. Sample metadata almost always included a de-identified subject ID, COVID-19 status, age in years and sex. The repertoires were made available in a free public database intended to serve as a resource for research on the immune response to SARS-CoV-2. Where available, HLA class I and class II types were taken from metadata supplied by the sample provider and were not determined by assay-based typing. Beyond this particular receptor, the publication reports: How much clinical and demographic metadata was included differed by source and by participant, and the metadata was provided uncurated.

Each collaborating institution followed its own protocols to collect whole blood in K2EDTA tubes. Collaborator samples were shipped for TCRbeta analysis as frozen whole blood, isolated PBMCs, or DNA extracted from either sample type. The count of this clone is one. Its antigen is not yet known. Nothing much larger sits one base from this clone, and base qualities are not available. TCRbeta CDR3 regions were amplified from genomic DNA by means of the immunoSEQ Assay, a bias-controlled multiplex PCR. Regarding the original processing steps: Nucleated cell counts per sample were estimated from amplification of reference gene primers within the assay. To quantify the absolute abundance of each unique TCRbeta CDR3 rearrangement, sequence reads were collapsed and filtered. For each sample, productive Simpson clonality was calculated by taking the square root of Simpson's diversity index across productive rearrangements. TCRdb provides this immuneACCESS table in a form limited to in-frame rearrangements. Some clones are lacking; in checked studies, under half of them reflect an unresolved V gene, and why the rest are absent is not known. V, J and clone size are taken as reported in that table, and D and trimming were inferred from the DNA itself. Here the sample has approximately 110,000 clones; 80% to 90% occur a single time. The top ten clonotypes cover about 1% of the sample.

Taken from the germline V gene (reference sequence), the CDR1 and CDR2 loops are MNHNY and SVGAGI. V is pared back by 5 bases and J by 1 base, with 15 bases lying between the germline termini. From the cysteine up to the phenylalanine, the CDR3 has a length of 16 residues. The read is trimmed to its CDR3 DNA, 48 bases read in frame from base 1. The rearrangement joined TRBV6-6 to TRBJ2-4; a tentative D call is TRBD1 (6 bases match). The TCR comes from a woman aged 45-60 years with active or convalescent COVID-19. The sample consisted of peripheral blood. CDR3 reads: CASSPPNTGAKNIQYF. The nucleotide sequence reads TGTGCCAGCAGTCCTCCCAATACAGGGGCCAAAAACATTCAGTACTTC.